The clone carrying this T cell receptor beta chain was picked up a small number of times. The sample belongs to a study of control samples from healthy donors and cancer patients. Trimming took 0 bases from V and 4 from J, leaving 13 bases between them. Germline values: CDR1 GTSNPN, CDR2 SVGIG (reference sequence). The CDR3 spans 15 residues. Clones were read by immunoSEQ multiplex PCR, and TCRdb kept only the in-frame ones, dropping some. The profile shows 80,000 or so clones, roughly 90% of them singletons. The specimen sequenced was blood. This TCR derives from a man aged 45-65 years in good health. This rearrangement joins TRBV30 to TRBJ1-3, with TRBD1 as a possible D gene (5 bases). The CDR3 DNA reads TGTGCCTGGAGTGTAATGGCAGGGTCAGGAAACACCATATATTTT. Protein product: CAWSVMAGSGNTIYF.